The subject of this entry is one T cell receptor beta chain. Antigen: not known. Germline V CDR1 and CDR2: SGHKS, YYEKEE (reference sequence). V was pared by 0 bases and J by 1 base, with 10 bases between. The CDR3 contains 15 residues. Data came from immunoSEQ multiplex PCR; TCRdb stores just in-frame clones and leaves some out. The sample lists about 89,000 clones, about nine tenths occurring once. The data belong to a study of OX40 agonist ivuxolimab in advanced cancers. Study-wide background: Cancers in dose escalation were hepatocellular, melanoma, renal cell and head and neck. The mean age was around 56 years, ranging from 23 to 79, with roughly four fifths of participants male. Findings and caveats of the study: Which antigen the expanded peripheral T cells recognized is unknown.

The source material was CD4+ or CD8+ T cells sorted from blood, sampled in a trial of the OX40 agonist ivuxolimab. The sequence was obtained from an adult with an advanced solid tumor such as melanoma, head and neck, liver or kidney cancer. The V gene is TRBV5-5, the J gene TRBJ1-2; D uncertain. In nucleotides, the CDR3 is TGTGCCAGCAGCTTGGGTGGCGGGGATAACTATGGCTACACCTTC. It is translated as CASSLGGGDNYGYTF.